This T cell receptor (beta chain) originates from a study of vaccination and CD4 T cells after COVID-19. Across the study: Participants received two doses of either BNT162b2 or mRNA-1273 vaccine.

Of note for this clonotype: Its specificity is unknown.

Treatment indicated: roughly 10-day PBMC culture with coronavirus spike peptide pools or control peptides (ViraFEST assay). According to the study, CD4+ T cells from the unexposed donor were gathered ahead of the COVID-19 pandemic (2011-2018). Cultured CD4+ T cells had their DNA profiled by the Oncomine TCR Beta short-read assay. TCRdb re-analysed the PCR reads in MiXCR, keeping a single row per CDR3 protein. This sample carries roughly 8,000 distinct CDR3 sequences, roughly 45% of them seen once, and the ten largest clones take about 14%. The V gene's germline CDR1 is SNHLY and CDR2 FYNNEI. The V and J ends lost 7 bases and 13 bases respectively, with 11 bases between them. The CDR3 sequence is 11 residues long.

The source material was CD4+ T cells from blood, cultured in vitro. This TCR came from a human donor in good health. The chain recombines TRBV2 with TRBJ2-6; D is unclear. The CDR3 loop is CASKDALVLTF. In nucleotides, the CDR3 is TGTGCCAGCAAGGACGCCTTAGTCCTGACTTTC.